Sequencing of this TCR beta chain was carried out in a study of blood T cells in healthy people across ages. Unmatched junction bases numbered 12, after V lost 7 bases and J lost 2 bases. The CDR3 is made up of 15 amino acids. CDR1 and CDR2 from the germline V gene are SQVTM and ANQGSEA. The use of a sample-barcoded 5' primer and a J-beta primer mix characterized a second PCR of about 6 to 12 cycles. TCRdb re-called the 5' RACE reads through MiXCR, storing one row per CDR3 protein. The data show 710,000 or so distinct CDR3 sequences, about a fifth seen once. The clonotype was recovered from a man between 65 and 85 years old in good health. The source material was blood. V is TRBV29-1 and J is TRBJ2-3; TRBD1 agrees at 7 bases. The CDR3 sequence: CSAWTGTPTTDTQYF. The CDR3 DNA reads as TGCAGCGCCTGGACAGGAACCCCTACCACAGATACGCAGTATTTT.